One and the same sample provided the 17 T cell receptor beta chains below, sequenced in a study of T cell repertoires in cytomegalovirus infection. TCRdb re-called the reads through MiXCR, storing one row per CDR3 protein. The sample carries nearly 450,000 distinct CDR3 sequences, under 40% recorded once. The sequenced sample was PBMCs. The source is a human donor in good health (CMV status not recorded). Some clones in this sample may be carry-over from other donors' samples.

This clonotype has just a few counts. V and J are TRBV7-2 and TRBJ1-5, with no clear D. The CDR3 runs to 15 residues. Deletions cut 1 base from V and 3 bases from J, with 10 bases between. Germline-derived CDR1 and CDR2 are SGHTA and FQGNSA. The CDR3, as DNA: TGTGCCAGCAGCTTAGGACGGTCGATCAATCAGCCCCAGCATTTT. Translation gives CASSLGRSINQPQHF.

This clonotype came up many times. The rearrangement uses TRBV7-9 and TRBJ1-1; D not certain. Trimming took off 0 bases at V and 1 base at J, with 12 bases between the two ends. This CDR3 is 16 amino acids long. The germline gives CDR1 SEHNR, CDR2 FQNEAQ (reference sequence). The CDR3 reads CASSLARGVGNTEAFF. The CDR3 DNA reads TGTGCCAGCAGCTTAGCGCGCGGGGTAGGGAACACTGAAGCTTTCTTT.

The rearrangement joins TRBV20-1 to TRBJ2-3; 7 positions agree with TRBD2. The CDR3 runs to 12 residues. CDR1 is DFQATT, CDR2 SNEGSKA, per germline (reference sequence). Trimming took 2 bases from V and 5 from J; bases not matched to a gene: 1. CDR3 bases: TGCAGTGCTAGAACGGGGGGAGATACGCAGTATTTT. This sequence encodes CSARTGGDTQYF.

This clonotype has just a few counts. J is TRBJ2-5 and V is TRBV11-2; 8 bases fit TRBD2. Germline V lookup: CDR1 SGHAT, CDR2 FQNNGV. V was clipped by 1 base and J by 3 bases; unmatched bases: 4. The CDR3 is 15 amino acids. CDR3 sequence reads: CASSLAGGWEETQYF. For the CDR3, the DNA is TGTGCCAGCAGCTTAGCGGGGGGGTGGGAAGAGACCCAGTACTTC.

This clonotype was picked up one time. The junction differs from germline at one of its ends, possibly a read error. The CDR3 DNA follows: TGTGCCAGCAGCTTCACGACTAGCCGAGGAGAGACCCGGTACTTC. It encodes CASSFTTSRGETRYF. The J gene is TRBJ2-5, the V gene TRBV7-6; 7 bases fit TRBD2. Looked up from germline, CDR1 is SGHVS and CDR2 is FNYEAQ. CDR3 length: 15 amino acids.

Points on this clonotype: An end of the junction does not agree with germline; a read error may underlie this. The chain links TRBV15 to TRBJ2-1; TRBD1 agrees at 8 bases. The V gene's germline CDR1 is LNHNV and CDR2 YYDKDF (reference sequence). The CDR3 spans 16 residues. CDR3 coding DNA: TGTGCCACCAGTTCAAGTACCCGGGACAGGATATACGAGCAGTTATTC. Amino acid sequence: CATSSSTRDRIYEQLF.

On this clonotype: The conserved closing phenylalanine or tryptophan is absent in this CDR3, likely reflecting a read error. The V gene is TRBV7-2, the J gene TRBJ2-1, with no clear D. Trimming stripped 1 base from V and 1 base from J, with 5 bases between. CDR3 length: 14 residues. CDR1 is SGHTA and CDR2 is FQGNSA in the germline V gene. The CDR3 nucleotides are TGTGCCAGCAGCTTAGACTCTTCCTACAATGAGCAGTTCTGC. It translates to CASSLDSSYNEQFC.

The V and J genes are TRBV19 and TRBJ1-3; D call uncertain. Germline loops: CDR1 LNHDA, CDR2 SQIVND (reference sequence). This CDR3 spans 13 amino acids. The V end lost 6 bases, the J end lost 2 bases, and 8 bases lay between the germline ends. CDR3 nucleotide sequence: TGTGCCAGTAGCCTGACAACTGGAAACACCATATATTTT. Translating it yields CASSLTTGNTIYF.

The table lists this clonotype with a few counts. The chain joins TRBV6-2 or TRBV6-3 to TRBJ2-7, with a tentative D call TRBD2 (6 bases). With 4 bases removed from V and 6 bases from J, the gap between germline ends came to 16 bases. This CDR3 is built from 14 residues. The germline gives CDR1 MNHEY, CDR2 SVGEGT. CDR3 DNA: TGTGCCAGCAGTTTCTCCGGGACTGTGAGCGAGCAGTACTTC. This translates into CASSFSGTVSEQYF.

This clonotype has a count of ten or more. The chain recombines TRBV6-1 with TRBJ2-2, with a weak D call TRBD1 (6 bases). Per germline, CDR1 MNHNS and CDR2 SASEGT. Trimming stripped 6 bases from V and 0 bases from J, with 8 bases between. The CDR3 length is 14 residues. CDR3 sequence (DNA): TGTGCCAGCAGCAGGACAGCGAACACCGGGGAGCTGTTTTTT. This translates into CASSRTANTGELFF.

This clonotype appeared many times. The rearrangement links TRBV7-2 to TRBJ1-2, with D uncertain. The V end lost 1 base, the J end lost 0 bases, and 6 bases lay between the germline ends. The CDR3 totals 14 residues. Germline assignment: CDR1 SGHTA and CDR2 FQGNSA. Here the CDR3 DNA reads TGTGCCAGCAGCTTAGGGCACACTAACTATGGCTACACCTTC. It codes for CASSLGHTNYGYTF.

This clonotype was counted many times. This sequence joins TRBV28 and TRBJ1-5; TRBD1 matches at 8 bases. Germline lookup yields CDR1 MDHEN and CDR2 SYDVKM. This CDR3 comprises 17 residues. V lost 2 bases to trimming and J lost 4 bases; unmatched junction nucleotides: 10. The CDR3 here is CASSLTQGDLGNQPQHF. In nucleotides, the CDR3 is TGTGCCAGCAGTTTAACACAGGGGGACTTGGGTAATCAGCCCCAGCATTTT.

The J gene is TRBJ2-2, the V gene TRBV19; the D gene is possibly TRBD1 (5 bases). CDR3 length equals 16 residues. The ends were cut back, 5 bases at V and 6 bases at J, with 19 bases in the middle. Germline V CDR1 and CDR2: LNHDA, SQIVND (reference sequence). Written as DNA, the CDR3 is TGTGCCAGTAGTCCCCGGACAACGATGGGTTCCGGGGAGCTGTTTTTT. As protein: CASSPRTTMGSGELFF.

With respect to this clonotype: A single base separates this from a much larger clone, so it may be a read error. The rearrangement uses TRBV7-6 and TRBJ1-1; D unresolved. In germline, CDR1 is SGHVS, CDR2 FNYEAQ. This CDR3 is 14 amino acids long. The CDR3, as DNA: TGTGCCAGCAGCGCCGAGGGCTCGAACGCTGAAGCTTTCTTT. It translates to CASSAEGSNAEAFF.

The chain recombines TRBV12-3 or TRBV12-4 with TRBJ2-1; 11 bases align to TRBD1. The ends lost 5 bases at V and 8 bases at J; junction bases unmatched: 11. CDR3 length: 16 amino acids. CDR3 residues: CASSPGPGTGGDEQFF. DNA for the CDR3: TGTGCCAGCAGTCCGGGACCCGGGACAGGGGGGGATGAGCAGTTCTTC.

This clonotype was found many times. The chain uses TRBV7-9 and TRBJ1-2; no definite D call. Germline loops: CDR1 SEHNR, CDR2 FQNEAQ (reference sequence). This CDR3 comprises 12 residues. Between the trimmed V and J ends, which lost 6 bases and 7 bases, there was a span of 12 bases. DNA for the CDR3: TGTGCCAGCAGTCGCTCCGAGGCTGGCTACACCTTC. It specifies CASSRSEAGYTF.

The chain recombines TRBV11-2 with TRBJ2-3; 11 bases fit TRBD2. The V segment lost 2 bases and the J segment 5 bases; nucleotides outside the gene matches: 3. Germline assignment: CDR1 SGHAT and CDR2 FQNNGV. The CDR3 totals 15 residues. Written as DNA, the CDR3 is TGTGCCAGCAGCTTACTAGCGGGGGGTGGAGATACGCAGTATTTT. This sequence encodes CASSLLAGGGDTQYF.